This TCR beta chain was sequenced in a study of regulatory T cells in long-lasting Graves disease. Germline-derived CDR1 and CDR2 are LGHDT and YNNKEL (reference sequence). This CDR3 has 17 residues. This clonotype was seen repeatedly, ten times or more. One end of the junction fails to match germline, which may point to a read error. Libraries of TCR beta came from iRepertoire HTBI primers plus Arm-PCR of CDR3 regions. TCRdb independently ran MiXCR on the multiplex PCR reads; one entry per CDR3 protein. The sample records 250,000 or so distinct CDR3 sequences, just over 20% being singletons. Documented time point: newly diagnosed GD, antithyroid drugs for less than 3 months. Extracted RNA from PBMCs served as the source of the TCR library.

The J gene is TRBJ2-1, the V gene TRBV3-1, with TRBD2 matching 11 bases. The sequence came from a female donor with Graves disease. This specimen consisted of peripheral blood mononuclear cells (PBMCs), obtained at new diagnosis, from a patient treated with antithyroid drugs. CDR3 protein: CASSQVSLAGGNNGQFF. CDR3 sequence (DNA): TGTGCCAGCAGCCAAGTTTCTCTAGCGGGGGGCAACAATGGGCAGTTCTTC.